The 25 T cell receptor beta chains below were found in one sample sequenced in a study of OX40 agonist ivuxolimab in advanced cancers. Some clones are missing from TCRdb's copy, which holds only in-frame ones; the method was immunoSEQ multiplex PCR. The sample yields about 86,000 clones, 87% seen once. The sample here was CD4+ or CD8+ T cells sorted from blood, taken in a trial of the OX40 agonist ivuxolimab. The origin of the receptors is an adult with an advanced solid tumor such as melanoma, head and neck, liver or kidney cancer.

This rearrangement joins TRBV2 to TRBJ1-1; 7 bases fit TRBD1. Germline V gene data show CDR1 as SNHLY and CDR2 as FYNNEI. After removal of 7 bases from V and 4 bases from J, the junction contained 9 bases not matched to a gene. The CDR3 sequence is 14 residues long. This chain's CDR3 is CASTVDRSGTEAFF. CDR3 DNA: TGTGCCAGCACAGTGGACAGGTCGGGCACTGAAGCTTTCTTT.

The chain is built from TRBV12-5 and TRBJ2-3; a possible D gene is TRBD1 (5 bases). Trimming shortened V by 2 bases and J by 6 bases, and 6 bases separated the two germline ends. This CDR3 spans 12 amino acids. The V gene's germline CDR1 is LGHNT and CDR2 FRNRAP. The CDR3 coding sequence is TGTGCTAGTGGTTTGAACAGGGATACGCAGTATTTT. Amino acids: CASGLNRDTQYF.

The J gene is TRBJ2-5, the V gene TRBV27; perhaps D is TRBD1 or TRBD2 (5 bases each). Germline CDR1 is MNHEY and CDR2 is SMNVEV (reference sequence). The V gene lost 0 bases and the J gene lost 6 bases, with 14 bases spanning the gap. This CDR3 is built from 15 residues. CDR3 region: CASSLSDGASQTQYF. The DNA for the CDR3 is TGTGCCAGCAGTTTATCGGACGGGGCGAGTCAGACCCAGTACTTC.

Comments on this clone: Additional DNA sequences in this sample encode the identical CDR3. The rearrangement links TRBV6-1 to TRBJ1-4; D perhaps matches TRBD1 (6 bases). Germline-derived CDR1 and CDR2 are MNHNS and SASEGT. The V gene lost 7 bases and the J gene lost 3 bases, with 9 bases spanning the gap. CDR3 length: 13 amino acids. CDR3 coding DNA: TGTGCCAGCAACAGGGCCCCTAATGAAAAACTGTTTTTT. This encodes CASNRAPNEKLFF.

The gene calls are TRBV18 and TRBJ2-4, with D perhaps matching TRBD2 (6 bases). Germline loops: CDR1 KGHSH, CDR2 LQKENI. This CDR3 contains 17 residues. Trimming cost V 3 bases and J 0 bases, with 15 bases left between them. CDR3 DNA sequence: TGTGCCAGCTCACCGGTGCAGGGAGGTTTAGCCAAAAACATTCAGTACTTC. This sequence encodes CASSPVQGGLAKNIQYF.

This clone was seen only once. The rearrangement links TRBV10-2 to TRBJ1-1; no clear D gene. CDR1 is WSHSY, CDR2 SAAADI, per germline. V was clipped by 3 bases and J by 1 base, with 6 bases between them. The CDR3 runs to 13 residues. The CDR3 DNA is TGCGCCAGCAGTGAAGGCACGAACACTGAAGCTTTCTTT. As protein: CASSEGTNTEAFF.

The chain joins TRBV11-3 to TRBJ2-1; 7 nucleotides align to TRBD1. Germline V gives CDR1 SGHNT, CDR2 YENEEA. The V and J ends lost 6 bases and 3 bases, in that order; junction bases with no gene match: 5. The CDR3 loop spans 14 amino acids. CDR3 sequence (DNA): TGTGCCAGCAGTAGAGGGGGCAACTACAATGAGCAGTTCTTC. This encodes CASSRGGNYNEQFF.

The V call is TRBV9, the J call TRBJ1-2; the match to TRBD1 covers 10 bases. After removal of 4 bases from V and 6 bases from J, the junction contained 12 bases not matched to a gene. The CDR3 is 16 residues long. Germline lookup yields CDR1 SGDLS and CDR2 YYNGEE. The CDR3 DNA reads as TGTGCCAGCAGCCCCAGCCGGACAGGGGGGGAAAATGGCTACACCTTC. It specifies CASSPSRTGGENGYTF.

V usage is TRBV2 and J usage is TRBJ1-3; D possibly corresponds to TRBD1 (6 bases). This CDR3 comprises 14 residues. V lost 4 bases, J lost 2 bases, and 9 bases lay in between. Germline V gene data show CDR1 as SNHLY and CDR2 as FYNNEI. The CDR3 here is CASSGNRAGNTIYF. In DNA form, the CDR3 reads TGTGCCAGCAGTGGAAACAGGGCTGGAAACACCATATATTTT.

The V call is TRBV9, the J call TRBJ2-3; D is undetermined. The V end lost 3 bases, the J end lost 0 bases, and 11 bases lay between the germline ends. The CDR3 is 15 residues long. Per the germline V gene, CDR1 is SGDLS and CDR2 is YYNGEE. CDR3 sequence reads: CASSEESSSTDTQYF. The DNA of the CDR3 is TGTGCCAGCAGCGAGGAGTCCTCTAGCACAGATACGCAGTATTTT.

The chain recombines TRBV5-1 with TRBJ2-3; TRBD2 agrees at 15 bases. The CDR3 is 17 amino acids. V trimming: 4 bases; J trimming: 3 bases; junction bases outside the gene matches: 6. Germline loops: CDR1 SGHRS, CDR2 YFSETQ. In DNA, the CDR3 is TGCGCCAGCAGCCCAGGACTAGCGGGAGGGCCTACAGATACGCAGTATTTT. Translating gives CASSPGLAGGPTDTQYF.

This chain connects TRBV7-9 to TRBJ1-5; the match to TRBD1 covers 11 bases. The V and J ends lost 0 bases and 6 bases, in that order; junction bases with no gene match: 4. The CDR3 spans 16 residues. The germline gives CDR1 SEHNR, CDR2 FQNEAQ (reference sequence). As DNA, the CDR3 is TGTGCCAGCAGCTTAGCGGACAGGGGGCGGGTTCAGCCCCAGCATTTT. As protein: CASSLADRGRVQPQHF.

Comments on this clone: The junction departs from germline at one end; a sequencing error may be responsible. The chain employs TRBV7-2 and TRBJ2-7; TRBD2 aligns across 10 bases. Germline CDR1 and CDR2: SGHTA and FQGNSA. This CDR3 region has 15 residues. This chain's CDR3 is CASSLASGSSYEQYF. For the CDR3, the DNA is TGTGCCAGCAGCCTAGCTAGCGGGAGCTCCTACGAGCAGTACTTC.

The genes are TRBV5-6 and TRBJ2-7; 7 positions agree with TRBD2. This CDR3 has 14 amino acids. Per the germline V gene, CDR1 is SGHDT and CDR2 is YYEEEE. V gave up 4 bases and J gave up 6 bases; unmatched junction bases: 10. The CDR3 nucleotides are TGTGCCAGCAGCCCCGGGACTATCGACACCGAGCAGTACTTC. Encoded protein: CASSPGTIDTEQYF.

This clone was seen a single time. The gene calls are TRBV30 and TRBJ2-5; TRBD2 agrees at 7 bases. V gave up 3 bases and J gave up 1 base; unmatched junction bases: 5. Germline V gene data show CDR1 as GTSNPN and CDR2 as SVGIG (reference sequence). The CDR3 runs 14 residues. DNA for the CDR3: TGTGCCTGGAGGGGGCTAGCGGTCCAAGAGACCCAGTACTTC. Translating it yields CAWRGLAVQETQYF.

CDR3 sequence reads: CASSLSGGSTDTQYF. DNA of the CDR3: TGTGCCAGCAGTTTATCCGGCGGAAGCACAGATACGCAGTATTTT. The chain uses TRBV28 and TRBJ2-3; D remains unclear. V was pared by 1 base and J by 0 bases, with 8 bases between. This CDR3 has 15 amino acids. Germline CDR1 reads MDHEN; CDR2 reads SYDVKM. The full variable domain, with the rest looked up from reference TRBV28 and TRBJ2-3, is DVKVTQSSRYLVKRTGEKVFLECVQDMDHENMFWYRQDPGLGLRLIYFSYDVKMKEKGDIPEGYSVSREKKERFSLILESASTNQTSMYLCASSLSGGSTDTQYFGPGTRLTVL.

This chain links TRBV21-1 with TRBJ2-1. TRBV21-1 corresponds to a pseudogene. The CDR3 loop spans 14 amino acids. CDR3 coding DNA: TGTGCCAGCAGCAAAGGGTTAGGCTACAATGAGCAGTTCTTC. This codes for CASSKGLGYNEQFF.

The CDR3 spells CASSTSGGRENEQFF. The CDR3 nucleotides are TGTGCCAGTAGTACCAGCGGGGGCCGAGAAAATGAGCAGTTCTTC. The chain has TRBV19 and TRBJ2-1; TRBD2 matches 8 bases. Germline trimming cut 4 bases from V and 7 bases from J; bases unmatched to any gene: 9. Looked up from germline, CDR1 is LNHDA and CDR2 is SQIVND (reference sequence). The CDR3 length is 15 residues.

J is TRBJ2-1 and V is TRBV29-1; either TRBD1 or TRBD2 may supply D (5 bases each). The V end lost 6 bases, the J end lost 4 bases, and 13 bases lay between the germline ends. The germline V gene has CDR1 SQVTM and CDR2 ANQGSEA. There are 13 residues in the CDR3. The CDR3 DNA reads TGCAGCGTCCACGGGGCCTCTTACAATGAGCAGTTCTTC. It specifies CSVHGASYNEQFF.

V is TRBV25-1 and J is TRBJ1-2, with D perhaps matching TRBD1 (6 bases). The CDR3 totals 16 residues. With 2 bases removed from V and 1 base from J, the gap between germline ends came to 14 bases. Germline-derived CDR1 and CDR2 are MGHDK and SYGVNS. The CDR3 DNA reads TGTGCCAGCAGTGAAGGGGGGCGCGGCCGTAACTATGGCTACACCTTC. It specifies CASSEGGRGRNYGYTF.

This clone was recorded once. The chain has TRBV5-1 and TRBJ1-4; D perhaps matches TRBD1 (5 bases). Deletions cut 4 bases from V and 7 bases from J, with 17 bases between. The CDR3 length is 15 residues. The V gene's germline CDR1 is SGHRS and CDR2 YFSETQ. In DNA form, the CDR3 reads TGCGCCAGCAGCACAGGACCAGGGAGAGGTGAAAAACTGTTTTTT. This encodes CASSTGPGRGEKLFF.

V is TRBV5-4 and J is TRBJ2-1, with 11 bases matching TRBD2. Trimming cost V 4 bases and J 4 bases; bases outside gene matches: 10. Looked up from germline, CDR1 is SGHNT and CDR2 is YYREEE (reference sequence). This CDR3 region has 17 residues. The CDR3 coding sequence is TGTGCCAGCAGCCTCACGCGACTAGCGGGGTCATACAATGAGCAGTTCTTC. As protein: CASSLTRLAGSYNEQFF.

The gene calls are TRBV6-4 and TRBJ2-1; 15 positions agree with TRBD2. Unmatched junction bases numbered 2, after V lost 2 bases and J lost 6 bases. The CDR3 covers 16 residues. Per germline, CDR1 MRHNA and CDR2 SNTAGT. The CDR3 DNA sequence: TGTGCCAGCAGTGACCCGGGACTAGCGGGGGGCAATGAGCAGTTCTTC. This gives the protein CASSDPGLAGGNEQFF.

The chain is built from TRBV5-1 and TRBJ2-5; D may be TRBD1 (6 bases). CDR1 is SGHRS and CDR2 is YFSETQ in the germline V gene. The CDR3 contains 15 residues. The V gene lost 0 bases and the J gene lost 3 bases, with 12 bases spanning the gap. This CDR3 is CASSLEGAGEETQYF. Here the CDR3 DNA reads TGCGCCAGCAGCTTGGAAGGGGCAGGGGAAGAGACCCAGTACTTC.

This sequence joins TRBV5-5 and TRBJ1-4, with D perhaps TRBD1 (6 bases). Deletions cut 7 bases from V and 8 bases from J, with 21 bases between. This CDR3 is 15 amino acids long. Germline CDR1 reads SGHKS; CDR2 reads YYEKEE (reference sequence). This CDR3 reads CASLAGEQPGEKLFF. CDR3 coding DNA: TGTGCCAGCCTTGCAGGGGAGCAACCAGGAGAAAAACTGTTTTTT.